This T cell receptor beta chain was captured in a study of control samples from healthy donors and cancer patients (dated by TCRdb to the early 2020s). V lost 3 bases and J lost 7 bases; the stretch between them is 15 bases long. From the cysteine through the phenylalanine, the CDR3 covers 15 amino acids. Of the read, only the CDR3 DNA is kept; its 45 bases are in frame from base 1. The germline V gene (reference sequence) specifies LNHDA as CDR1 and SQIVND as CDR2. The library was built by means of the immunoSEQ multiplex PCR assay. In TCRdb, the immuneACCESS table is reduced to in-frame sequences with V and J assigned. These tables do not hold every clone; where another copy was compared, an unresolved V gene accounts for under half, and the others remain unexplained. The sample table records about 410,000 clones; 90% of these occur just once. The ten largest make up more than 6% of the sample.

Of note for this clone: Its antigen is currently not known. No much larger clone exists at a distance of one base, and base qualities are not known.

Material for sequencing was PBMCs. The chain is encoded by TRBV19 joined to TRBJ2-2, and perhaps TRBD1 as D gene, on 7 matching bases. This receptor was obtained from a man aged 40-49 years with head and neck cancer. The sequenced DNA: TGTGCCAGTAGTATTACGACAGGGAGGTTCGGGGAGCTGTTTTTT. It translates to CASSITTGRFGELFF. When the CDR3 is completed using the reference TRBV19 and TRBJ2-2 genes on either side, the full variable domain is DGGITQSPKYLFRKEGQNVTLSCEQNLNHDAMYWYRQDPGQGLRLIYYSQIVNDFQKGDIAEGYSVSREKKESFPLTVTSAQKNPTAFYLCASSITTGRFGELFFGEGSRLTVL.